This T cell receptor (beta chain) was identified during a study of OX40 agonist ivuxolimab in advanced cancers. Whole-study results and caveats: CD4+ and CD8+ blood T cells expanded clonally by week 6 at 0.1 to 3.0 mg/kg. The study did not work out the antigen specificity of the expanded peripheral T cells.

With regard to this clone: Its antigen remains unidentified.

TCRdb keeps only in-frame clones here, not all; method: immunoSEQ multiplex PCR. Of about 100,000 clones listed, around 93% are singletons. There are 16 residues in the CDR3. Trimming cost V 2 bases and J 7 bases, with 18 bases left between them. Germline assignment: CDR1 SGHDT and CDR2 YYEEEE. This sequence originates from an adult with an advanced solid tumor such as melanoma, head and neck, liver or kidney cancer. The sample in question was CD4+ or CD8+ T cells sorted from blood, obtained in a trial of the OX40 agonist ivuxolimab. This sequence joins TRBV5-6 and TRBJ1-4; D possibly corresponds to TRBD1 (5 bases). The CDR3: CASSFGRDPSSEKLFF. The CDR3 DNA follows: TGTGCCAGCAGCTTCGGTCGGGACCCCTCTAGTGAAAAACTGTTTTTT.